What follows is one T cell receptor beta chain and its context. Its matching antigen is unknown. Germline CDR1 and CDR2: MDHEN and SYDVKM. The CDR3 totals 14 residues. Trimming at V came to 6 bases and at J to 4 bases, leaving 8 bases not matched to a gene. The data were produced by immunoSEQ multiplex PCR, yet TCRdb's version contains in-frame clones alone and is incomplete. Here the sample spans tens of thousands of clones, 70% to 90% being singletons. The sample's time point: new active TB diagnosis, blood taken before or within 7 days of starting treatment. This specimen comes from a study of T cells in tuberculosis. For the study at large: IGRA-negative adolescents, IGRA-positive adolescents with latent tuberculosis and adults with active tuberculosis formed this South African cohort.

General study points: Smaller alpha distances in active tuberculosis partly reflected shorter CDR3-alpha lengths.

The specimen was PBMCs, collected at tuberculosis diagnosis. The chain joins TRBV28 to TRBJ2-7; 8 nucleotides align to TRBD1. The origin of this receptor is an adult with tuberculosis. DNA of the CDR3: TGTGCCAGCAGAGACCCAGGGGGCAGGTACGAGCAGTACTTC. As protein: CASRDPGGRYEQYF. Full variable domain (rest looked up from reference TRBV28 and TRBJ2-7): DVKVTQSSRYLVKRTGEKVFLECVQDMDHENMFWYRQDPGLGLRLIYFSYDVKMKEKGDIPEGYSVSREKKERFSLILESASTNQTSMYLCASRDPGGRYEQYFGPGTRLTVT.